These 32 T cell receptor beta chains were sequenced from one sample in a study of response to subunit inactivated influenza vaccine (dated 2018 in TCRdb). The library was produced with RT-PCR. These reads were obtained on an Illumina HiSeq 2500. TCRdb trimmed public reads at Q25 via fastp, called clones via MiXCR and kept in-frame beta chains. Each CDR3 protein gets just one entry, which takes the most common genes and DNA from the rows behind it. Present in this sample are around 300,000 distinct CDR3 sequences, roughly 22% of which were seen just once. The top ten clonotypes cover around a tenth of the sample. The sequencing here drew on PBMCs from blood, taken around 22 months after vaccination. Receptor source: a man aged 50 to 69 who received an inactivated influenza vaccine. Donor details come from another sample of the same person, matched by shared clones.

This clonotype was seen more than once but under ten times. This chain connects TRBV7-8 to TRBJ1-1; possibly TRBD1 for D (5 bases). With 1 base removed from V and 5 bases from J, the gap between germline ends came to 11 bases. Germline CDR1 is SGHVS and CDR2 is FQNEAQ. This CDR3 is built from 14 residues. The CDR3 spells CASSLGGAQTEAFF. The DNA of the CDR3 is TGTGCCAGCAGCTTAGGGGGCGCACAGACTGAAGCTTTCTTT.

The chain is built from TRBV19 and TRBJ1-2, with no clear D. V lost 0 bases and J lost 0, with 5 bases in between. CDR1 LNHDA and CDR2 SQIVND come from the germline V gene (reference sequence). The CDR3 is made up of 14 amino acids. This CDR3 is CASSIDPSNYGYTF. Written as DNA, the CDR3 is TGTGCCAGTAGTATAGACCCATCTAACTATGGCTACACCTTC.

The chain carries TRBV7-8 and TRBJ2-1; 9 bases map to TRBD2. Germline V lookup: CDR1 SGHVS, CDR2 FQNEAQ. V lost 1 base to trimming and J lost 8 bases; unmatched junction nucleotides: 6. The CDR3 is made up of 15 amino acids. The CDR3 loop reads CASSLGLAEIYEQFF. The CDR3 bases are TGTGCCAGCAGCTTAGGACTAGCGGAAATCTATGAGCAGTTCTTC.

The chain combines TRBV11-2 with TRBJ2-3, with D unresolved. The ends were cut back, 3 bases at V and 2 bases at J, with 18 bases in the middle. There are 17 residues in the CDR3. The germline V gene has CDR1 SGHAT and CDR2 FQNNGV. DNA for the CDR3: TGTGCCAGCAGCTTGGAGTGGGCCATACCTCCCACAGATACGCAGTATTTT. It is translated as CASSLEWAIPPTDTQYF.

The chain has TRBV11-3 and TRBJ2-1; TRBD1 or TRBD2 may be the D gene (5 bases each). The germline gives CDR1 SGHNT, CDR2 YENEEA. This CDR3 comprises 13 residues. The V end was cut by 3 bases, the J end by 8 bases, with 11 bases between. In nucleotides, the CDR3 is TGTGCCAGCAGCTTGAACCGGGGCGATGAGCAGTTCTTC. It codes for CASSLNRGDEQFF.

This clonotype was seen repeatedly, ten times or more. V and J are TRBV12-3 or TRBV12-4 and TRBJ1-5; D gene unclear. Trimming left V 3 bases short and J 0 bases short, with 6 bases between. The length of the CDR3 is 14 residues. The CDR3 protein is CASSFLGSNQPQHF. The CDR3 DNA is TGTGCCAGCAGTTTCCTGGGTAGCAATCAGCCCCAGCATTTT.

This clonotype came up a few times. The chain has TRBV7-9 and TRBJ1-1; D gene uncertain. The CDR3 covers 13 residues. Germline V gene lookup returns CDR1 SEHNR and CDR2 FQNEAQ (reference sequence). Trimming left V 3 bases short and J 1 base short, with 6 bases between. The CDR3 sequence: CASSFDQNTEAFF. The CDR3 region has the DNA TGTGCCAGCAGCTTCGACCAGAACACTGAAGCTTTCTTT.

This clonotype has a handful of counts. The chain has TRBV18 and TRBJ1-1; a weak D match, TRBD1 (5 bases). Germline loops: CDR1 KGHSH, CDR2 LQKENI. CDR3 length: 14 amino acids. The ends were cut back, 4 bases at V and 2 bases at J, with 11 bases in the middle. CDR3 region: CASSLGDFNTEAFF. The CDR3 DNA reads TGTGCCAGCTCACTAGGGGACTTCAACACTGAAGCTTTCTTT. Full variable domain (outside the CDR3, taken from reference TRBV18 and TRBJ1-1): NAGVMQNPRHLVRRRGQEARLRCSPMKGHSHVYWYRQLPEEGLKFMVYLQKENIIDESGMPKERFSAEFPKEGPSILRIQQVVRGDSAAYFCASSLGDFNTEAFFGQGTRLTVV.

The CDR3 region is CSGQGASGNEQFF. CDR3 nucleotides: TGCAGTGGACAGGGGGCATCTGGCAATGAGCAGTTCTTC. The gene calls are TRBV20-1 and TRBJ2-1, with 10 nucleotides matching TRBD1. Germline loops: CDR1 DFQATT, CDR2 SNEGSKA (reference sequence). This CDR3 region has 13 residues. V lost 7 bases to trimming and J lost 6 bases; unmatched junction nucleotides: 6.

The chain joins TRBV4-1 to TRBJ2-5; no clear D gene. The CDR3 contains 15 residues. Germline CDR1 is MGHRA and CDR2 is YSYEKL. V lost 0 bases and J lost 4, with 12 bases in between. This CDR3 reads CASSQDLGLRETQYF. The CDR3 nucleotides read TGCGCCAGCAGCCAAGATTTGGGGTTGCGAGAGACCCAGTACTTC.

The table lists this clonotype with a count of one. The rearrangement uses TRBV12-3 or TRBV12-4 and TRBJ2-5; a possible D gene is TRBD2 (6 bases). This CDR3 is 12 amino acids long. Trimming removed 6 bases from V and 4 bases from J, with 9 bases in between. The CDR3 reads CASRRDLETQYF. The CDR3, as DNA: TGTGCCAGCAGGCGGGACTTAGAGACCCAGTACTTC.

The table lists this clonotype with many counts. The rearrangement uses TRBV3-1 and TRBJ1-6, with D possibly TRBD1 on 6 matching bases. Germline values: CDR1 LGHDT, CDR2 YNNKEL (reference sequence). V was pared by 1 base and J by 7 bases, with 8 bases between. This CDR3 region has 14 residues. The CDR3 sequence is CASSQAQGNSPLHF. The CDR3 DNA reads as TGTGCCAGCAGCCAAGCGCAGGGGAATTCACCCCTCCACTTT.

In this sample, this clonotype turned up a few times. In DNA, the CDR3 is TGTGCCACCAGTGATTTGGATACGCAGTATTTT. The encoded protein is CATSDLDTQYF. The genes are TRBV24-1 and TRBJ2-3; D remains unclear. The germline CDR1 and CDR2 sequences are KGHDR and SFDVKD. This CDR3 spans 11 amino acids. The V end lost 0 bases, the J end lost 6 bases, and 0 bases lay between the germline ends.

The genes are TRBV4-3 and TRBJ2-5, with D possibly TRBD2 on 5 matching bases. V was shortened by 0 bases and J by 0 bases, with 11 bases between the two germline ends. Germline CDR1 reads LGHNA; CDR2 reads YSLEER. This CDR3 spans 16 amino acids. Written as DNA, the CDR3 is TGCGCCAGCAGCCAAGATTGGGAGCTAAACCAAGAGACCCAGTACTTC. This gives the protein CASSQDWELNQETQYF.

This clonotype was seen ten or more times. CDR3 DNA: TGCGCCAGCAGCCAAGATCCAGGCGGCAATCAGCCCCAGCATTTT. Amino acid sequence: CASSQDPGGNQPQHF. The chain combines TRBV4-3 with TRBJ1-5; D call uncertain. V was cut by 0 bases and J by 2 bases, with 8 bases left in between. The CDR3 totals 15 residues. From germline, CDR1 is LGHNA and CDR2 YSLEER.

This clonotype appeared once. The rearrangement links TRBV20-1 to TRBJ2-4; 9 bases align to TRBD1. The germline CDR1 and CDR2 sequences are DFQATT and SNEGSKA (reference sequence). This CDR3 has 13 residues. The V segment lost 3 bases and the J segment 8 bases; nucleotides outside the gene matches: 5. This CDR3 reads CSARGQGGDIQYF. Here the CDR3 DNA reads TGCAGTGCTAGGGGACAGGGAGGGGACATTCAGTACTTC.

This clonotype has more than one count but fewer than ten. This chain joins TRBV5-1 and TRBJ1-1, with D possibly being TRBD1 (6 bases). CDR1 is SGHRS, CDR2 YFSETQ, per germline. CDR3 length: 16 amino acids. Trimming removed 0 bases at V and 2 bases at J, with 14 bases between. CDR3 coding DNA: TGCGCCAGCAGCTTGGCCGGACAGCTGATAAACACTGAAGCTTTCTTT. This codes for CASSLAGQLINTEAFF.

The rearrangement links TRBV28 to TRBJ2-3; D gene uncertain. The V gene's germline CDR1 is MDHEN and CDR2 SYDVKM. CDR3 size: 13 residues. With 5 bases removed from V and 2 bases from J, the gap between germline ends came to 8 bases. This CDR3 reads CASSAEYTDTQYF. In DNA, the CDR3 is TGTGCCAGCAGTGCGGAGTACACAGATACGCAGTATTTT.

The rearrangement uses TRBV13 and TRBJ1-2, with a weak D call TRBD1 (6 bases). CDR3 length: 17 amino acids. Deletions cut 5 bases from V and 3 bases from J, with 22 bases between. Looked up from germline, CDR1 is PRHDT and CDR2 is FYEKMQ (reference sequence). The CDR3 spells CASSPTIRKGEYYGYTF. The CDR3 nucleotides are TGTGCCAGCAGCCCCACTATACGCAAGGGGGAGTACTATGGCTACACCTTC.

This clonotype was recorded at least ten times. The chain employs TRBV7-2 and TRBJ1-1, with no clear D. This CDR3 has 13 amino acids. Trimming left V 2 bases short and J 2 bases short, with 6 bases between. Germline lookup yields CDR1 SGHTA and CDR2 FQGNSA. CDR3 coding DNA: TGTGCCAGCAGCTTATATGGAAACACTGAAGCTTTCTTT. The encoded protein is CASSLYGNTEAFF.

This clonotype was picked up a small number of times. This chain connects TRBV15 to TRBJ2-7; 10 nucleotides match TRBD2. This CDR3 region has 14 residues. With 5 bases clipped from V and 3 bases from J, the junction kept 4 bases outside the gene matches. Per the germline V gene, CDR1 is LNHNV and CDR2 is YYDKDF (reference sequence). This chain's CDR3 is CATSEGLAVYEQYF. The CDR3 coding sequence is TGTGCCACCAGCGAAGGACTAGCGGTCTACGAGCAGTACTTC.

This CDR3 is CASSLRTGGFDEQYF. For the CDR3, the DNA is TGCGCCAGCAGCCTTCGGACAGGGGGCTTTGACGAGCAGTACTTC. The chain recombines TRBV4-3 with TRBJ2-7; 11 positions match TRBD1. The trim removed 4 bases at V and 5 bases at J, leaving 7 bases unmatched. The CDR3 extends over 15 amino acids. The V gene's germline CDR1 is LGHNA and CDR2 YSLEER.

This clonotype was seen many times. This sequence joins TRBV7-2 and TRBJ1-5; 7 nucleotides agree with TRBD1. Germline V gene sequence: CDR1 SGHTA, CDR2 FQGNSA. J lost 5 bases, V lost 4 bases, and 8 bases had no gene match. This CDR3 has 15 amino acids. The CDR3 sequence is CASSSSSGQHQPQHF. CDR3 coding DNA: TGTGCCAGCAGCTCGTCTTCGGGACAGCATCAGCCCCAGCATTTT.

The chain combines TRBV7-8 with TRBJ2-1; 8 bases map to TRBD2. Germline V gene data show CDR1 as SGHVS and CDR2 as FQNEAQ. J lost 4 bases, V lost 1 base, and 3 bases had no gene match. This CDR3 spans 15 amino acids. CDR3 protein: CASSLDGRDYNEQFF. The CDR3 bases are TGTGCCAGCAGCTTAGACGGGAGGGATTACAATGAGCAGTTCTTC. The full variable domain, with the rest looked up from reference TRBV7-8 and TRBJ2-1, is GAGVSQSPRYKVAKRGQDVALRCDPISGHVSLFWYQQALGQGPEFLTYFQNEAQLDKSGLPSDRFFAERPEGSVSTLKIQRTQQEDSAVYLCASSLDGRDYNEQFFGPGTRLTVL.

In this sample, this clonotype turned up once. This rearrangement joins TRBV18 to TRBJ2-6; 7 positions agree with TRBD1. V dropped 6 bases and J dropped 0; count of bases not matched to a gene: 5. The CDR3 contains 16 residues. Germline lookup yields CDR1 KGHSH and CDR2 LQKENI. This CDR3 is CASSLDRSSGANVLTF. CDR3 in DNA: TGTGCCAGCTCTCTGGACAGGAGCTCTGGGGCCAACGTCCTGACTTTC.

This clonotype occurred many times. V usage is TRBV7-9 and J usage is TRBJ2-5; D is possibly TRBD1 (6 bases). CDR3 length equals 14 residues. V gave up 4 bases and J gave up 6 bases, with 15 bases separating them. The germline CDR1 and CDR2 sequences are SEHNR and FQNEAQ (reference sequence). The CDR3 is CASSSRIRGQTQYF. Written as DNA, the CDR3 is TGTGCCAGCAGCTCCCGTATCAGGGGTCAGACCCAGTACTTC. Complete variable domain (other parts from reference TRBV7-9 and TRBJ2-5): DTGVSQNPRHKITKRGQNVTFRCDPISEHNRLYWYRQTLGQGPEFLTYFQNEAQLEKSRLLSDRFSAERPKGSFSTLEIQRTEQGDSAMYLCASSSRIRGQTQYFGPGTRLLVL.

The chain uses TRBV6-5 and TRBJ2-5; TRBD2 matches at 14 bases. With V trimmed by 0 bases and J by 5 bases, 2 bases remained unmatched. The CDR3 has 16 amino acids. Germline V CDR1 and CDR2: MNHEY, SVGAGI. In DNA form, the CDR3 reads TGTGCCAGCAGTTACTCTGGGACTAGCGGGGGTGAGACCCAGTACTTC. Protein: CASSYSGTSGGETQYF.

V usage is TRBV20-1 and J usage is TRBJ1-4, with a possible D match to TRBD1 (6 bases). The CDR3 runs 13 residues. Germline CDR1 DFQATT, CDR2 SNEGSKA (reference sequence). The V gene lost 4 bases and the J gene lost 8 bases, with 14 bases spanning the gap. The CDR3 nucleotides are TGCAGTGCTACCGACAGGTTAAGCGAAAAACTGTTTTTT. Its translation: CSATDRLSEKLFF.

This clonotype was counted a few times. The chain links TRBV9 to TRBJ2-1, with D perhaps matching TRBD1 or TRBD2 (6 bases each). Germline CDR1 and CDR2: SGDLS and YYNGEE. This CDR3 region has 15 residues. V was pared by 10 bases and J by 4 bases, with 21 bases between. CDR3 loop: CASGGGPSEYNEQFF. CDR3 sequence (DNA): TGTGCCTCCGGAGGGGGACCGTCAGAATACAATGAGCAGTTCTTC.

The genes are TRBV23-1 and TRBJ1-4; 9 bases agree with TRBD1. TRBV23-1 is annotated as an ORF whose role is uncertain. CDR3 size: 17 residues. The junction had 10 bases not matched to a gene; V was cut back by 6 bases and J by 2 bases. Written as DNA, the CDR3 is TGCGCCAGCAGGGCAGTACAGGGGGCCCGGACTAATGAAAAACTGTTTTTT. It is translated as CASRAVQGARTNEKLFF.

This clonotype was seen ten or more times. The rearrangement joins TRBV10-1 to TRBJ1-6, with 7 bases aligning to TRBD1. With V trimmed by 8 bases and J by 1 base, 11 bases remained unmatched. The germline CDR1 and CDR2 sequences are WNHNN and SYGVQD (reference sequence). This CDR3 comprises 17 residues. The CDR3 DNA sequence: TGCGCCAGCCCAAGACAGGGCAATGGATCCTATAATTCACCCCTCCACTTT. Translation: CASPRQGNGSYNSPLHF.

This clonotype was seen at least ten times. V and J are TRBV12-3 or TRBV12-4 and TRBJ1-2; possibly TRBD1 for D (5 bases). V lost 2 bases and J 6 bases, leaving 13 bases between the germline ends. This CDR3 region has 14 residues. CDR3 loop: CASSLSAGRHGYTF. The CDR3 bases are TGTGCCAGCAGTTTAAGCGCAGGGAGGCATGGCTACACCTTC.